This T cell receptor (beta chain) came from a study of early stage breast cancer tumors. Whole-study findings and limits: Compared with adjacent normal breast, tumors showed roughly 2.5-fold denser, more clonal T cells.

Here immunoSEQ multiplex PCR was the method, and the copy in TCRdb shows in-frame clones only, minus some. The sample records 11,000 to 15,000 clones, roughly 84% being singletons. Of note for this clone: What it binds is not known.

The CDR3 spans 17 residues. Germline values: CDR1 SGHTA, CDR2 FQGNSA. Trimming cost V 0 bases and J 1 base; bases outside gene matches: 3. The sequencing input was normal breast tissue next to the tumor. The origin of this receptor is a person aged 30 to 39 with breast cancer. This rearrangement joins TRBV7-2 to TRBJ2-3; 11 bases map to TRBD2. DNA of the CDR3: TGTGCCAGCAGCTTAGCTAGCGGGAGGGGGGGCACAGATACGCAGTATTTT. Encoded protein: CASSLASGRGGTDTQYF.